The entry below gives a single TCR beta chain sequence along with its context. This sample is part of a study of early T cells in non-severe SARS-CoV-2 infection. TCRdb re-called the 5' RACE reads through MiXCR, storing one row per CDR3 protein. The sample lists over 85,000 distinct CDR3 sequences; approximately 15% were seen once. This CDR3 is 17 amino acids long. In germline, CDR1 is MNHEY, CDR2 SVGEGT. The junction had 14 bases not matched to a gene; V was cut back by 7 bases and J by 4 bases. The chain joins TRBV6-2 or TRBV6-3 to TRBJ2-1; 9 nucleotides align to TRBD2. The sample taken for sequencing was whole blood. The TCR comes from an adult who was a healthcare worker with PCR-confirmed SARS-CoV-2 infection or an uninfected control (not recorded which). The CDR3 loop is CASTPKWGTSTYNEQFF. The CDR3 DNA sequence: TGTGCCAGCACTCCCAAGTGGGGGACTAGCACATACAATGAGCAGTTCTTC.